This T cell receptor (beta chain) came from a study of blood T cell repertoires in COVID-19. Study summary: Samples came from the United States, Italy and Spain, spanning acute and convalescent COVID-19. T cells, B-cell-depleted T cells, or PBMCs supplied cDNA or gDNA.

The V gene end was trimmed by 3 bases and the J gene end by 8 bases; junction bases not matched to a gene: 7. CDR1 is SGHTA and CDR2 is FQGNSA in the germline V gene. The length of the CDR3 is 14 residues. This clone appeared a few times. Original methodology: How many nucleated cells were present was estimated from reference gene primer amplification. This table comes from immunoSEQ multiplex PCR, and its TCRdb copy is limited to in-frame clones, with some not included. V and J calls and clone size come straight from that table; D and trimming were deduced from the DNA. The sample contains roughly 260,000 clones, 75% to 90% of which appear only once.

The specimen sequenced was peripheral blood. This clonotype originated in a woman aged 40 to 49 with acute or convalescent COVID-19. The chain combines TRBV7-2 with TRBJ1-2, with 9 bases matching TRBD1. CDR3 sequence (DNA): TGTGCCAGCAGCTTCACAGGGGGCGTAAGGGGCTACACCTTC. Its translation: CASSFTGGVRGYTF.